The 11 T cell receptor beta chains listed next were all sequenced from one sample in a study of control samples from healthy donors and cancer patients. Method: immunoSEQ multiplex PCR; TCRdb's copy keeps in-frame clones and lacks some. The sample shows approximately 170,000 clones, 85% to 95% of them seen only once. The sample consisted of blood. The receptors were gathered from a woman aged 55-69 years in good health.

The chain combines TRBV5-6 with TRBJ2-7; 7 positions match TRBD1. The CDR3 spans 14 residues. Germline CDR1 SGHDT, CDR2 YYEEEE. V was clipped by 6 bases and J by 7 bases; unmatched bases: 13. CDR3 sequence: CASTSATGLGEQYF. DNA for the CDR3: TGTGCCAGCACCTCTGCGACAGGGCTGGGGGAGCAGTACTTC.

The V call is TRBV5-1, the J call TRBJ1-1, with D perhaps matching TRBD1 (6 bases). The CDR3 is made up of 14 amino acids. Per the germline V gene, CDR1 is SGHRS and CDR2 is YFSETQ. Trimming pared 2 bases from V and 2 bases from J, leaving 10 bases between. This chain's CDR3 is CASSFGGRNTEAFF. Here the CDR3 DNA reads TGCGCCAGCAGCTTCGGGGGGCGAAACACTGAAGCTTTCTTT.

V usage is TRBV10-3 and J usage is TRBJ2-1; TRBD1 matches at 12 bases. The CDR3 spans 16 residues. J gave up 8 bases and V 6 bases, and 11 bases lay outside the gene matches. Germline loops: CDR1 ENHRY, CDR2 SYGVKD. CDR3 nucleotide sequence: TGTGCCATCAGACCTTGGGGGGGACAGGGGGCTGATGAGCAGTTCTTC. Amino acids: CAIRPWGGQGADEQFF.

This clone was recorded only once. V is TRBV6-5 and J is TRBJ2-4; D is perhaps TRBD1 (5 bases). The V gene lost 2 bases and the J gene lost 9 bases, with 14 bases spanning the gap. This CDR3 contains 14 residues. Germline assignment: CDR1 MNHEY and CDR2 SVGAGI. CDR3 protein: CASSYDSPVGIQYF. DNA of the CDR3: TGTGCCAGCAGTTACGACAGTCCGGTGGGCATTCAGTACTTC.

The chain joins TRBV10-1 to TRBJ2-7; maybe TRBD2 (7 bases). V lost 3 bases and J 1 base, leaving 13 bases between the germline ends. This CDR3 is built from 15 residues. Germline loops: CDR1 WNHNN, CDR2 SYGVQD (reference sequence). The CDR3 protein is CASSEGGASSYEQYF. CDR3 DNA sequence: TGCGCCAGCAGTGAAGGGGGGGCCTCTTCCTACGAGCAGTACTTC.

The V call is TRBV12-5, the J call TRBJ2-7; 10 nucleotides align to TRBD1. The CDR3 has 18 amino acids. The junction had 17 bases not matched to a gene; V was cut back by 5 bases and J by 4 bases. Germline lookup yields CDR1 LGHNT and CDR2 FRNRAP. CDR3 DNA sequence: TGTGCTAGTGGTCCTGGCGACCGGGACAGGGGAAGGAGGTACGAGCAGTACTTC. It codes for CASGPGDRDRGRRYEQYF.

On this clone: This CDR3 is also generated by other DNA sequences in the sample. The rearrangement uses TRBV7-9 and TRBJ1-4; D gene ambiguous. The V end lost 3 bases, the J end lost 0 bases, and 8 bases lay between the germline ends. The germline V gene has CDR1 SEHNR and CDR2 FQNEAQ (reference sequence). This CDR3 is built from 15 residues. The DNA for the CDR3 is TGTGCCAGCAGCTTCACGGGAGCAACTAATGAAAAACTGTTTTTT. It encodes CASSFTGATNEKLFF.

CDR3 protein: CAIRSADGVTYEQYF. The CDR3, as DNA: TGTGCCATCAGATCGGCGGACGGCGTAACCTACGAGCAGTACTTC. This chain joins TRBV10-3 and TRBJ2-7; D is ambiguous. This CDR3 comprises 15 residues. The germline V and J ends were trimmed by 6 bases and 2 bases, with 17 bases remaining between them. CDR1 and CDR2 (germline): ENHRY, SYGVKD.

The gene calls are TRBV10-3 and TRBJ1-2; TRBD1 might be the D (5 bases). Trimming took off 11 bases at V and 3 bases at J, with 19 bases between the two ends. This CDR3 is 14 amino acids long. Looked up from germline, CDR1 is ENHRY and CDR2 is SYGVKD. The CDR3 DNA reads TGTGCCCTCCGGAGGATGGGGGGTGACTATGGCTACACCTTC. Its protein is CALRRMGGDYGYTF.

The V call is TRBV5-1, the J call TRBJ1-4, with a weak D call TRBD1 (5 bases). The V and J ends lost 2 bases and 5 bases respectively, with 10 bases between them. The germline gives CDR1 SGHRS, CDR2 YFSETQ. This CDR3 spans 14 amino acids. The CDR3 loop reads CASSLQDRNEKLFF. DNA for the CDR3: TGCGCCAGCAGCTTACAGGATAGGAATGAAAAACTGTTTTTT. The whole variable domain, filled in from reference TRBV5-1 and TRBJ1-4, reads KAGVTQTPRYLIKTRGQQVTLSCSPISGHRSVSWYQQTPGQGLQFLFEYFSETQRNKGNFPGRFSGRQFSNSRSEMNVSTLELGDSALYLCASSLQDRNEKLFFGSGTQLSVL.

The gene calls are TRBV5-6 and TRBJ1-2, with D possibly TRBD1 on 5 matching bases. This CDR3 has 15 amino acids. V gave up 0 bases and J gave up 4 bases, with 13 bases separating them. CDR1 SGHDT and CDR2 YYEEEE come from the germline V gene. CDR3 region: CASSLEGGGTYGYTF. The CDR3 bases are TGTGCCAGCAGCTTGGAGGGTGGAGGGACCTATGGCTACACCTTC.